This record covers a single TCR beta chain. CDR3 size: 16 residues. CDR1 is SGHRS and CDR2 is YFSETQ in the germline V gene. V lost 3 bases, J lost 4 bases, and 12 bases stayed unmatched. These data come from a study of blood T cell repertoires in COVID-19. For the study at large: Nucleic acid was either cDNA or gDNA, and it came from T cells, B-cell-depleted T cells, or PBMCs.

The method was immunoSEQ multiplex PCR; TCRdb's version includes in-frame clones alone and lacks a portion of them. The table has about 190,000 clones, around 89% seen once. The V gene is TRBV5-1, the J gene TRBJ2-7, with 8 bases matching TRBD1. The clonotype originates from a man aged 50 to 59 with acute or convalescent COVID-19. Input material: peripheral blood. DNA of the CDR3: TGCGCCAGCAGCTCGACAGGGGCCGGGCCCCCTTACGAGCAGTACTTC. Translation gives CASSSTGAGPPYEQYF. Looking up the rest from reference TRBV5-1 and TRBJ2-7 gives the full variable domain: KAGVTQTPRYLIKTRGQQVTLSCSPISGHRSVSWYQQTPGQGLQFLFEYFSETQRNKGNFPGRFSGRQFSNSRSEMNVSTLELGDSALYLCASSSTGAGPPYEQYFGPGTRLTVT.